A single TCR beta chain is shown here with its context. The data originate from a study of identical twins. TCRdb used MiXCR to reprocess the 5' RACE reads, holding one entry per CDR3 protein. This table holds over 550,000 distinct CDR3 sequences, around 7.4% found once. The same sample was also used in a study of yellow fever vaccine responses in identical twins.

The material sequenced was PBMCs. The TCR originated in a woman aged 18-29 years in good health.

The CDR3 DNA follows: TGTGCCAGCAGCCCAGGTTGGCTAGTGGGAGAGACCCAGTACTTC. Its protein is CASSPGWLVGETQYF. The rearrangement links TRBV7-9 to TRBJ2-5, with no clear D. This CDR3 contains 15 residues. V was pared by 5 bases and J by 4 bases, with 17 bases between. CDR1 SEHNR and CDR2 FQNEAQ come from the germline V gene (reference sequence).